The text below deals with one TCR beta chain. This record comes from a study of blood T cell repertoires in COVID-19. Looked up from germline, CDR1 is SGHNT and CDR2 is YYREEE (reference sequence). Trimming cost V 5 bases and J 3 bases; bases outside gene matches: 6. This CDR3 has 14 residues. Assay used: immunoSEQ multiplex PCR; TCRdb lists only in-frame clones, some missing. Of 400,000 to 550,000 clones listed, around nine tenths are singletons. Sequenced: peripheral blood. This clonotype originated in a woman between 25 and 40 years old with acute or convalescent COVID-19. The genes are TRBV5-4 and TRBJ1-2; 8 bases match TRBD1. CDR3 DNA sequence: TGTGCCAGCAGATCCCGGGACAGGTACTATGGCTACACCTTC. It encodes CASRSRDRYYGYTF.